Shown below are 21 T cell receptor beta chains from a single sample sequenced in a study of regulatory T cells in long-lasting Graves disease. Through Arm-PCR of CDR3 regions and iRepertoire HTBI primers, TCR beta libraries were built. TCRdb re-called the multiplex PCR reads with MiXCR, one entry per CDR3 protein. The data contain about 330,000 distinct CDR3 sequences, about a sixth of them singletons. Time point of the sample: newly diagnosed GD, antithyroid drugs for less than 3 months. RNA extracted from PBMCs served as the sequencing template. In addition, the sample was reused for a study of T cells in Graves' hyperthyroidism and ophthalmopathy.

The sample here was peripheral blood mononuclear cells (PBMCs), taken at new diagnosis, from a patient treated with antithyroid drugs. The receptors originated from a woman under 30 with Graves disease.

This clonotype was seen a handful of times. The V and J genes are TRBV20-1 and TRBJ1-5; tentatively, D is TRBD1 (5 bases). The V gene's germline CDR1 is DFQATT and CDR2 SNEGSKA (reference sequence). Trimming took off 5 bases at V and 4 bases at J, with 15 bases between the two ends. This CDR3 is 14 amino acids long. The CDR3 reads CSADSPGGNQPQHF. CDR3 sequence (DNA): TGCAGTGCTGACTCTCCGGGGGGAAATCAGCCCCAGCATTTT.

On this clonotype: A much more abundant neighbour one base away suggests this may be a read error. V is TRBV2 and J is TRBJ1-2; TRBD1 aligns across 11 bases. The germline gives CDR1 SNHLY, CDR2 FYNNEI. The CDR3 spans 14 residues. CDR3: CAGSGMDRGLGYTF. CDR3 sequence (DNA): TGTGCCGGCAGTGGCATGGACAGGGGGCTGGGCTACACCTTC.

There are many counts of this clonotype. The chain employs TRBV9 and TRBJ1-2; D unresolved. V lost 0 bases to trimming and J lost 0 bases, with 6 bases between them. The germline V gene has CDR1 SGDLS and CDR2 YYNGEE. This CDR3 contains 14 residues. The DNA for the CDR3 is TGTGCCAGCAGCGTAGGTATAGCTAACTATGGCTACACCTTC. This codes for CASSVGIANYGYTF.

This clonotype has just one count. This chain uses TRBV6-1 with TRBJ1-6; D is uncertain. The CDR3 extends over 14 amino acids. Germline V gene lookup returns CDR1 MNHNS and CDR2 SASEGT. Trimming shortened V by 8 bases and J by 4 bases, and 12 bases separated the two germline ends. CDR3 sequence reads: CASDPQGYNSPLHF. The CDR3 DNA sequence: TGTGCCAGCGACCCACAAGGGTATAATTCACCCCTCCACTTT.

The table lists this clonotype with many counts. V gene TRBV5-1 combines with J gene TRBJ1-1, with a weak D call TRBD1 (5 bases). V lost 4 bases and J lost 7, with 11 bases in between. The CDR3 has 12 amino acids. From germline, CDR1 is SGHRS and CDR2 YFSETQ. The CDR3 loop reads CASSVSGIEAFF. In DNA form, the CDR3 reads TGCGCCAGCAGCGTTTCAGGGATTGAAGCTTTCTTT.

This clonotype was counted many times. The V gene is TRBV28, the J gene TRBJ2-5, with D possibly TRBD1 on 5 matching bases. The CDR3 length is 13 residues. From germline, CDR1 is MDHEN and CDR2 SYDVKM. The V end lost 3 bases, the J end lost 3 bases, and 8 bases lay between the germline ends. This chain's CDR3 is CASSFTGKETQYF. In nucleotides, the CDR3 is TGTGCCAGCAGTTTTACAGGAAAAGAGACCCAGTACTTC.

The chain has TRBV29-1 and TRBJ2-5, with TRBD1 as a possible D gene (6 bases). The V end lost 5 bases, the J end lost 6 bases, and 13 bases lay between the germline ends. Germline-derived CDR1 and CDR2 are SQVTM and ANQGSEA. The CDR3 spans 12 residues. CDR3 loop: CSVRRQGKTQYF. CDR3 DNA sequence: TGCAGCGTTCGGCGGCAGGGGAAGACCCAGTACTTC.

This clonotype has at least ten counts. This chain connects TRBV3-1 to TRBJ2-3; the match to TRBD2 covers 11 bases. In germline, CDR1 is LGHDT, CDR2 YNNKEL (reference sequence). With V trimmed by 2 bases and J by 4 bases, 2 bases remained unmatched. The CDR3 totals 15 residues. The CDR3 loop is CASSQIAGGPDTQYF. In nucleotides, the CDR3 is TGTGCCAGCAGCCAAATAGCGGGGGGGCCAGATACGCAGTATTTT.

The chain couples TRBV5-1 to TRBJ2-1, with a weak D call TRBD1 (6 bases). In germline, CDR1 is SGHRS, CDR2 YFSETQ. The CDR3 is 15 residues long. Deletions cut 2 bases from V and 6 bases from J, with 15 bases between. CDR3 coding DNA: TGCGCCAGCAGCTTCTCTAGTCAGGGGTTCAATGAGCAGTTCTTC. Amino acids: CASSFSSQGFNEQFF.

The gene calls are TRBV13 and TRBJ2-1; 10 nucleotides agree with TRBD2. From germline, CDR1 is PRHDT and CDR2 FYEKMQ (reference sequence). The V gene end was trimmed by 6 bases and the J gene end by 8 bases; junction bases not matched to a gene: 10. The CDR3 length is 15 residues. The CDR3 is CASRRSGRAWDEQFF. The CDR3 DNA is TGTGCCAGCAGAAGAAGCGGGAGGGCCTGGGATGAGCAGTTCTTC.

This clonotype has at least ten counts. The rearrangement links TRBV5-1 to TRBJ2-7; TRBD2 aligns across 9 bases. The germline CDR1 and CDR2 sequences are SGHRS and YFSETQ. With V trimmed by 4 bases and J by 3 bases, 14 bases remained unmatched. The CDR3 has 17 residues. The CDR3, as DNA: TGCGCCAGCAGCCTCCGGACTAGCGCCGTGTCTGACTACGAGCAGTACTTC. Translated, it gives CASSLRTSAVSDYEQYF.

The table lists this clonotype with a few counts. The V gene is TRBV12-3 or TRBV12-4, the J gene TRBJ1-2; 10 bases map to TRBD1. The length of the CDR3 is 14 residues. V lost 10 bases and J lost 5; bases outside the gene matches: 10. CDR3 amino acids: CATEKRGQGYGYTF. The DNA of the CDR3 is TGTGCCACTGAGAAGAGGGGACAGGGGTATGGCTACACCTTC.

This clonotype was detected many times. The chain combines TRBV11-1 with TRBJ1-1; no clear D gene. CDR3 size: 15 residues. V was pared by 0 bases and J by 5 bases, with 13 bases between. The germline V gene encodes CDR1 SGHAT and CDR2 FQDESV (reference sequence). The CDR3 loop is CASSLARNLGTEAFF. The CDR3, as DNA: TGTGCCAGCAGCTTAGCGAGGAATCTGGGGACTGAAGCTTTCTTT. The entire variable domain, with the rest obtained from reference TRBV11-1 and TRBJ1-1, is as follows: EAEVAQSPRYKITEKSQAVAFWCDPISGHATLYWYRQILGQGPELLVQFQDESVVDDSQLPKDRFSAERLKGVDSTLKIQPAELGDSAMYLCASSLARNLGTEAFFGQGTRLTVV.

This clonotype was counted ten times or more. The V and J genes are TRBV27 and TRBJ2-7; D unresolved. V lost 0 bases to trimming and J lost 5 bases, with 8 bases between them. Germline V gene sequence: CDR1 MNHEY, CDR2 SMNVEV (reference sequence). The CDR3 is 13 amino acids. The CDR3 region has the DNA TGTGCCAGCAGTTTATCCAGTAGGGACGAGCAGTACTTC. Protein: CASSLSSRDEQYF.

V and J are TRBV19 and TRBJ2-6; 7 bases are shared with TRBD1. Germline assignment: CDR1 LNHDA and CDR2 SQIVND (reference sequence). The CDR3 length is 19 residues. The J segment lost 0 bases and the V segment lost 3 bases, leaving 11 bases of the junction unmatched. This chain's CDR3 is CASSINRGLNPSGANVLTF. CDR3 nucleotides: TGTGCCAGTAGTATTAACAGGGGCTTGAACCCCTCTGGGGCCAACGTCCTGACTTTC. The variable domain in full, completed from reference TRBV19 and TRBJ2-6, reads DGGITQSPKYLFRKEGQNVTLSCEQNLNHDAMYWYRQDPGQGLRLIYYSQIVNDFQKGDIAEGYSVSREKKESFPLTVTSAQKNPTAFYLCASSINRGLNPSGANVLTFGAGSRLTVL.

This clonotype was observed at least ten times. The chain recombines TRBV6-1 with TRBJ2-1; no clear D gene. CDR1 and CDR2 (germline): MNHNS, SASEGT. Trimming cost V 5 bases and J 5 bases, with 10 bases left between them. The CDR3 has 13 amino acids. CDR3 DNA sequence: TGTGCCAGCAGTACGACGAGGAACAATGAGCAGTTCTTC. As protein: CASSTTRNNEQFF.

This rearrangement joins TRBV13 to TRBJ1-1; tentatively, D is TRBD1 (6 bases). Germline V gives CDR1 PRHDT, CDR2 FYEKMQ (reference sequence). This CDR3 is 15 amino acids long. Trimming removed 4 bases at V and 1 base at J, with 13 bases between. Here the CDR3 reads CASSSTGLKNTEAFF. CDR3 coding DNA: TGTGCCAGCAGCTCCACAGGGTTGAAGAACACTGAAGCTTTCTTT.

This clonotype was counted at least ten times. This chain uses TRBV6-1 with TRBJ2-5, with D tentatively TRBD2 (5 bases). The CDR3 loop spans 14 amino acids. Germline V gene lookup returns CDR1 MNHNS and CDR2 SASEGT. V was clipped by 2 bases and J by 7 bases, with 14 bases between them. CDR3 coding DNA: TGTGCCAGCAGTGAATTCGGGAAACCTGCGACCCAGTACTTC. Translating gives CASSEFGKPATQYF.

This clonotype came up a few times. The V gene is TRBV27, the J gene TRBJ1-4; tentative D call: TRBD1 (5 bases). This CDR3 region has 16 residues. Between the trimmed V and J ends, which lost 1 base and 4 bases, there was a span of 13 bases. Germline CDR1 is MNHEY and CDR2 is SMNVEV (reference sequence). The CDR3, as DNA: TGTGCCAGCAGTTTATGGGGACGTAAGGGTAATGAAAAACTGTTTTTT. It is translated as CASSLWGRKGNEKLFF.

This clonotype occurred many times. The gene calls are TRBV4-1 and TRBJ2-3; 8 bases line up with TRBD1. Germline V gene sequence: CDR1 MGHRA, CDR2 YSYEKL. V lost 0 bases to trimming and J lost 2 bases; unmatched junction nucleotides: 1. The CDR3 runs 15 residues. For the CDR3, the DNA is TGCGCCAGCAGCCAAGAGGGACAGGCCACAGATACGCAGTATTTT. This sequence encodes CASSQEGQATDTQYF.

The chain recombines TRBV19 with TRBJ1-5; D gene ambiguous. V was cut by 2 bases and J by 2 bases, with 13 bases left in between. The V gene's germline CDR1 is LNHDA and CDR2 SQIVND (reference sequence). The CDR3 consists of 16 residues. The CDR3 sequence is CASSIRFLGGNQPQHF. CDR3 nucleotide sequence: TGTGCCAGTAGTATAAGATTCCTCGGAGGCAATCAGCCCCAGCATTTT.